These T cell receptor beta chains were read from a single sample in a study of beta chain features in type 1 diabetes. The method was immunoSEQ multiplex PCR; TCRdb's version includes in-frame clones alone and lacks a portion of them. The sample has 300,000 to 350,000 clones; about 20% are singletons. The sequenced material came from naive CD4+ T cells from blood. Receptors originate from a woman aged 18 to 35 in good health. The CDR3 runs from the conserved cysteine through the conserved F or W. Each record gives: CDR3 protein, CDR3 DNA, clone size, D gene, V gene, J gene. D genes are given only for firm matches. Some rows have no size entry. The others give once, few or many, or a class for an expanded clone.

cdr3_aa: CASSPGTGTVPEQYF; cdr3_nt: TGTGCCAGCAGCCCCGGGACAGGGACGGTCCCCGAGCAGTACTTC; clone_size: .; d_call: TRBD1; v_call: TRBV5-4; j_call: TRBJ2-7
cdr3_aa: CSAPSLHEQFF; cdr3_nt: TGCAGTGCCCCCAGTTTGCACGAGCAGTTCTTC; clone_size: .; d_call: .; v_call: TRBV20-1; j_call: TRBJ2-1
cdr3_aa: CAWSVGISSYEQYF; cdr3_nt: TGTGCCTGGAGTGTTGGTATTAGCAGCTACGAGCAGTACTTC; clone_size: few; d_call: .; v_call: TRBV30; j_call: TRBJ2-7
cdr3_aa: CASSPRERAVADTQYF; cdr3_nt: TGTGCCAGCAGCCCTCGTGAGAGGGCGGTCGCAGATACGCAGTATTTT; clone_size: few; d_call: .; v_call: TRBV7-2; j_call: TRBJ2-3
cdr3_aa: CASSGQGGDTQYF; cdr3_nt: TGTGCCAGCAGCGGTCAGGGAGGAGATACGCAGTATTTT; clone_size: .; d_call: .; v_call: TRBV7-2; j_call: TRBJ2-3
cdr3_aa: CASTSTPGNEKLFF; cdr3_nt: TGTGCCAGCACGTCCACCCCGGGGAATGAAAAACTGTTTTTT; clone_size: .; d_call: .; v_call: TRBV7-2; j_call: TRBJ1-4
cdr3_aa: CASSLVGTGGNYEQYF; cdr3_nt: TGTGCCAGCAGCTTAGTAGGGACAGGGGGTAACTACGAGCAGTACTTC; clone_size: .; d_call: TRBD1; v_call: TRBV7-2; j_call: TRBJ2-7
cdr3_aa: CAIGASGGYEQFF; cdr3_nt: TGTGCCATCGGGGCTAGCGGGGGGTATGAGCAGTTCTTC; clone_size: few; d_call: TRBD2; v_call: TRBV10-3; j_call: TRBJ2-1
cdr3_aa: CATAGPGEKLFF; cdr3_nt: TGTGCCACCGCGGGACCCGGCGAAAAACTGTTTTTT; clone_size: .; d_call: .; v_call: TRBV15; j_call: TRBJ1-4
cdr3_aa: CAWSLVPLEAFF; cdr3_nt: TGTGCCTGGAGTCTGGTCCCACTGGAGGCTTTCTTT; clone_size: .; d_call: .; v_call: TRBV30; j_call: TRBJ1-1
cdr3_aa: CASSLERGAAFF; cdr3_nt: TGTGCCAGCAGCTTAGAACGGGGGGCAGCTTTCTTT; clone_size: .; d_call: .; v_call: TRBV7-9; j_call: TRBJ1-1
cdr3_aa: CASSLGTGGWYTF; cdr3_nt: TGTGCCAGCAGTCTTGGGACAGGGGGGTGGTACACCTTC; clone_size: few; d_call: TRBD1; v_call: TRBV28; j_call: TRBJ1-2
cdr3_aa: CASSLRLAGGNEQFF; cdr3_nt: TGCGCCAGCAGCTTAAGGCTAGCGGGGGGGAATGAGCAGTTCTTC; clone_size: few; d_call: TRBD2; v_call: TRBV5-1; j_call: TRBJ2-1
cdr3_aa: CASSEGLTGDTQYF; cdr3_nt: TGCGCCAGCAGCGAGGGATTAACGGGAGATACGCAGTATTTT; clone_size: .; d_call: .; v_call: TRBV5-1; j_call: TRBJ2-3
cdr3_aa: CASSLNPSGGDTQYF; cdr3_nt: TGTGCCAGCAGCTTAAATCCTAGCGGGGGAGATACGCAGTATTTT; clone_size: .; d_call: TRBD2; v_call: TRBV7-3; j_call: TRBJ2-3
cdr3_aa: CASSVPGVYEQYF; cdr3_nt: TGTGCCAGCAGCGTACCCGGGGTCTACGAGCAGTACTTC; clone_size: .; d_call: .; v_call: TRBV5-4; j_call: TRBJ2-7
cdr3_aa: CASSVSLWPSESYNEQFF; cdr3_nt: TGTGCCAGCAGCGTTTCCCTCTGGCCTAGCGAGTCCTACAATGAGCAGTTCTTC; clone_size: .; d_call: .; v_call: TRBV9; j_call: TRBJ2-1
cdr3_aa: CASSSYRDLNTEAFF; cdr3_nt: TGTGCCAGCAGTTCGTACAGGGACCTGAACACTGAAGCTTTCTTT; clone_size: .; d_call: .; v_call: TRBV27; j_call: TRBJ1-1
cdr3_aa: CASRRQGEQFF; cdr3_nt: TGTGCCAGTCGGCGACAGGGTGAGCAGTTCTTC; clone_size: few; d_call: TRBD1; v_call: TRBV6-5; j_call: TRBJ2-1
cdr3_aa: CASSPPGLRETQYF; cdr3_nt: TGTGCCAGCTCACCACCGGGACTTCGAGAGACCCAGTACTTC; clone_size: .; d_call: .; v_call: TRBV18; j_call: TRBJ2-5
cdr3_aa: CASSQDTGYQPQHF; cdr3_nt: TGCGCCAGCAGCCAAGATACTGGTTATCAGCCCCAGCATTTT; clone_size: few; d_call: .; v_call: TRBV4-3; j_call: TRBJ1-5
cdr3_aa: CASSFGGTGTEAFF; cdr3_nt: TGTGCCAGCAGCTTCGGGGGGACAGGCACTGAAGCTTTCTTT; clone_size: few; d_call: TRBD1; v_call: TRBV9; j_call: TRBJ1-1
cdr3_aa: CASSPLGQGNSPLHF; cdr3_nt: TGTGCCAGCTCACCACTGGGACAGGGAAATTCACCCCTCCACTTT; clone_size: few; d_call: TRBD1; v_call: TRBV18; j_call: TRBJ1-6
cdr3_aa: CAWSAVPGELFF; cdr3_nt: TGTGCCTGGAGTGCGGTTCCCGGGGAGCTGTTTTTT; clone_size: .; d_call: .; v_call: TRBV30; j_call: TRBJ2-2
cdr3_aa: CASSGQRRAFF; cdr3_nt: TGTGCCAGTTCGGGACAGCGACGAGCTTTCTTT; clone_size: .; d_call: TRBD1; v_call: TRBV28; j_call: TRBJ1-1
cdr3_aa: CASSLGPGFGYGYTF; cdr3_nt: TGTGCCAGCAGCTTAGGCCCAGGGTTCGGCTATGGCTACACCTTC; clone_size: .; d_call: .; v_call: TRBV7-9; j_call: TRBJ1-2
cdr3_aa: CASSVDPAGGREQFF; cdr3_nt: TGTGCCAGCAGCGTAGACCCAGCGGGGGGACGTGAGCAGTTCTTC; clone_size: few; d_call: TRBD2; v_call: TRBV9; j_call: TRBJ2-1
cdr3_aa: CASSGAYEQYF; cdr3_nt: TGTGCCAGCAGTGGAGCCTACGAGCAGTACTTC; clone_size: few; d_call: .; v_call: TRBV25-1; j_call: TRBJ2-7
cdr3_aa: CATASRGNNEKLFF; cdr3_nt: TGTGCCACAGCCAGCAGGGGAAATAATGAAAAACTGTTTTTT; clone_size: few; d_call: .; v_call: TRBV5-4; j_call: TRBJ1-4
cdr3_aa: CAWKGTGVNYGYTF; cdr3_nt: TGTGCCTGGAAAGGGACAGGAGTTAACTATGGCTACACCTTC; clone_size: .; d_call: TRBD1; v_call: TRBV30; j_call: TRBJ1-2
cdr3_aa: CSVYVGDSGETQYF; cdr3_nt: TGCAGCGTTTATGTAGGGGACAGTGGAGAGACCCAGTACTTC; clone_size: .; d_call: TRBD1; v_call: TRBV29-1; j_call: TRBJ2-5
cdr3_aa: CASSAGNIQYF; cdr3_nt: TGTGCCAGCAGCGCGGGGAACATTCAGTACTTC; clone_size: .; d_call: .; v_call: TRBV7-9; j_call: TRBJ2-4
cdr3_aa: CASSLVRGHEQFF; cdr3_nt: TGCGCCAGCAGCTTGGTCAGGGGCCATGAGCAGTTCTTC; clone_size: few; d_call: .; v_call: TRBV5-1; j_call: TRBJ2-1
cdr3_aa: CASSTRTGRSYEQYF; cdr3_nt: TGTGCCAGCAGCACCAGGACAGGACGCTCCTACGAGCAGTACTTC; clone_size: few; d_call: TRBD1; v_call: TRBV27; j_call: TRBJ2-7
cdr3_aa: CASSPSRLEKQYF; cdr3_nt: TGTGCCAGCAGTCCCTCTCGACTGGAGAAGCAGTATTTT; clone_size: .; d_call: .; v_call: TRBV28; j_call: TRBJ2-3
cdr3_aa: CASSQPRRNYGYTF; cdr3_nt: TGCGCCAGCAGCCAACCCAGGCGAAACTATGGCTACACCTTC; clone_size: .; d_call: .; v_call: TRBV4-1; j_call: TRBJ1-2
cdr3_aa: CASSLGGRAGFETQYF; cdr3_nt: TGTGCCAGCAGCTTAGGAGGGAGGGCCGGTTTCGAGACCCAGTACTTC; clone_size: .; d_call: TRBD2; v_call: TRBV7-2; j_call: TRBJ2-5
cdr3_aa: CASSQSPSGAWDNEQFF; cdr3_nt: TGCGCCAGCAGTCAATCCCCTAGCGGAGCATGGGACAATGAGCAGTTCTTC; clone_size: .; d_call: TRBD2; v_call: TRBV23-1; j_call: TRBJ2-1
cdr3_aa: CAIRKTSGGYNEQFF; cdr3_nt: TGTGCCATCAGGAAGACTAGCGGGGGCTACAATGAGCAGTTCTTC; clone_size: few; d_call: TRBD2; v_call: TRBV10-3; j_call: TRBJ2-1
cdr3_aa: CASSIIGGFTEAFF; cdr3_nt: TGTGCCAGTAGTATCATAGGGGGCTTCACTGAAGCTTTCTTT; clone_size: once; d_call: TRBD1; v_call: TRBV19; j_call: TRBJ1-1
cdr3_aa: CASSSSLNQPQHF; cdr3_nt: TGTGCCAGCAGCTCCTCCCTCAATCAGCCCCAGCATTTT; clone_size: few; d_call: .; v_call: TRBV11-2; j_call: TRBJ1-5
cdr3_aa: CASSLLTRGEQFF; cdr3_nt: TGTGCCAGCAGCTTGTTGACCAGAGGTGAGCAGTTCTTC; clone_size: few; d_call: .; v_call: TRBV5-8; j_call: TRBJ2-1
cdr3_aa: CASSYAGTGDMYEQFF; cdr3_nt: TGTGCCAGCAGTTACGCCGGGACAGGGGATATGTATGAGCAGTTCTTC; clone_size: .; d_call: TRBD1; v_call: TRBV2; j_call: TRBJ2-1
cdr3_aa: CASSLGQGRETQYF; cdr3_nt: TGTGCCAGCAGCTTAGGACAGGGCCGAGAGACCCAGTACTTC; clone_size: once; d_call: .; v_call: TRBV13; j_call: TRBJ2-5
cdr3_aa: CASSLAGGPYGYTF; cdr3_nt: TGTGCCAGCAGTTTGGCAGGGGGTCCCTATGGCTACACCTTC; clone_size: few; d_call: TRBD1; v_call: TRBV27; j_call: TRBJ1-2